This TCR beta chain was retrieved from a study of T-cell memory formation after mild COVID-19. Details on this clonotype: This may be a read error: a much more frequent sequence differs by one nucleotide.

Each CDR3 protein gets one entry after TCRdb re-called the 5' RACE reads with MiXCR. The sample carries fewer than 50,000 distinct CDR3 sequences, 5.5% to 7.5% recorded once. The CDR3 is 14 amino acids. V was shortened by 0 bases and J by 6 bases, with 12 bases between the two germline ends. The germline V gene has CDR1 SGHRS and CDR2 YFSETQ. The TCR sequence derives from a man between 18 and 29 years old who had mild COVID-19 (a few samples of this study predate the infection). Cell type and time point are not known. The V and J genes are TRBV5-1 and TRBJ1-1; TRBD1 is a possible D gene (5 bases). The sequencing input was PBMCs or a T cell subset sorted from them (not recorded which). This chain's CDR3 is CASSLEAGSSEAFF. The CDR3 region has the DNA TGCGCCAGCAGCTTGGAGGCAGGGAGCTCTGAAGCTTTCTTT.